This TCR beta chain was sequenced in a study of T cells in Graves' hyperthyroidism and ophthalmopathy. Trimming left V 1 base short and J 6 bases short, with 10 bases between. The germline V gene has CDR1 SGHTA and CDR2 FQGNSA. The CDR3 has 14 amino acids. This clonotype was observed many times. Authors of the study amplified TCR beta CDR3 regions from RNA transcripts. Researchers ran a first-round RT-PCR on the TCR CDR3 using the HTBI primer set. TCRdb passed the multiplex PCR reads through MiXCR, listing each CDR3 protein once. Of fewer than 500,000 distinct CDR3 sequences listed, roughly 14% were seen once; the top ten hold about 12%.

The chain joins TRBV7-2 to TRBJ1-5, with D uncertain. Sample: blood. This clonotype originated in a man younger than 35 with Graves' ophthalmopathy. The CDR3 DNA is TGTGCCAGCAGCTTAGGGCTTGTGGCTCAGCCCCAGCATTTT. Protein product: CASSLGLVAQPQHF.